Described below is a single TCR beta chain sequence and its context. Its antigen is still unknown. An approximately 120-subject validation cohort, separate from the roughly 700-subject first cohort, supplied the donors. Trimming cost V 3 bases and J 5 bases; bases outside gene matches: 8. CDR1 is SGDLS, CDR2 YYNGEE, per germline. This CDR3 comprises 15 residues. The table came from immunoSEQ multiplex PCR; TCRdb's copy has only in-frame clones and leaves some out. The sample has about 240,000 clones; around 85% are singletons. The data belong to a study of cytomegalovirus exposure and HLA in healthy donors. For the study at large: The roughly 120 validation repertoires, a later analysis reported, used the same platform as the approximately 650 first-cohort repertoires. Broader study findings: 150 to 200 TCR beta chains were listed as cytomegalovirus-associated.

The sample consisted of PBMCs. The chain has TRBV9 and TRBJ2-7, with TRBD1 identical over 10 bases. This receptor was obtained from a woman in her 30s in good health and CMV-seropositive. The CDR3 loop reads CASSAPGTGADEQYF. CDR3 nucleotides: TGTGCCAGCAGCGCGCCCGGGACAGGGGCAGACGAGCAGTACTTC.